This T cell receptor (beta chain) came from a study of blood T cell repertoires in COVID-19. The table came from immunoSEQ multiplex PCR; TCRdb's copy has only in-frame clones and leaves some out. Among roughly 260,000 clones listed, more than 75% were seen once. The sequenced material came from peripheral blood. This receptor was obtained from a woman aged 50 to 60 with acute or convalescent COVID-19.

The CDR3 DNA is TGTGCCAGTATCGGGACTAGCGGGAGATATAGGACCGGGGAGCTGTTTTTT. Its translation is CASIGTSGRYRTGELFF. V and J are TRBV19 and TRBJ2-2; 14 positions agree with TRBD2. CDR1 is LNHDA and CDR2 is SQIVND in the germline V gene (reference sequence). The CDR3 extends over 17 amino acids. The trim removed 7 bases at V and 5 bases at J, leaving 9 bases unmatched. Full variable domain (rest looked up from reference TRBV19 and TRBJ2-2): DGGITQSPKYLFRKEGQNVTLSCEQNLNHDAMYWYRQDPGQGLRLIYYSQIVNDFQKGDIAEGYSVSREKKESFPLTVTSAQKNPTAFYLCASIGTSGRYRTGELFFGEGSRLTVL.